These 15 T cell receptor beta chains share one sample of origin, sequenced in a study of blood T cell repertoires in COVID-19. Profiling relied on immunoSEQ multiplex PCR, and the TCRdb table lists in-frame clones only, not all of them. The sample shows about 140,000 clones, around 90% of them seen only once. The sequencing sample was made of peripheral blood. These receptor sequences come from a human donor with COVID-19, enrolled during active disease. The donor label of this sample is uncertain.

The gene calls are TRBV5-4 and TRBJ2-1; D is uncertain. V was cut by 1 base and J by 1 base, with 6 bases left in between. The CDR3 runs 14 residues. Germline V gene data show CDR1 as SGHNT and CDR2 as YYREEE (reference sequence). Here the CDR3 DNA reads TGTGCCAGCAGCTTGACTCAATCCTACAATGAGCAGTTCTTC. Residues: CASSLTQSYNEQFF.

This chain links TRBV5-1 with TRBJ2-6, with TRBD1 as a possible D gene (6 bases). V was shortened by 8 bases and J by 0 bases, with 12 bases between the two germline ends. Germline CDR1 is SGHRS and CDR2 is YFSETQ. The CDR3 runs 15 residues. Here the CDR3 reads CASHTGNSGANVLTF. The DNA of the CDR3 is TGCGCCAGTCATACAGGGAACTCTGGGGCCAACGTCCTGACTTTC. Full variable domain (rest looked up from reference TRBV5-1 and TRBJ2-6): KAGVTQTPRYLIKTRGQQVTLSCSPISGHRSVSWYQQTPGQGLQFLFEYFSETQRNKGNFPGRFSGRQFSNSRSEMNVSTLELGDSALYLCASHTGNSGANVLTFGAGSRLTVL.

The rearrangement links TRBV10-3 to TRBJ1-4; the match to TRBD1 covers 9 bases. V was clipped by 10 bases and J by 8 bases; unmatched bases: 8. The CDR3 totals 13 residues. Germline lookup yields CDR1 ENHRY and CDR2 SYGVKD. The CDR3 bases are TGTGCCACACGGGGACAGGGACAGGAAAAACTGTTTTTT. Residues: CATRGQGQEKLFF.

This sequence joins TRBV2 and TRBJ1-2; D is uncertain. Germline V gene sequence: CDR1 SNHLY, CDR2 FYNNEI. The CDR3 is 16 amino acids. The V gene lost 0 bases and the J gene lost 0 bases, with 11 bases spanning the gap. The CDR3 sequence: CASSEALYGANYGYTF. CDR3 sequence (DNA): TGTGCCAGCAGTGAAGCGCTGTATGGAGCTAACTATGGCTACACCTTC.

The rearrangement links TRBV19 to TRBJ1-2, with D tentatively TRBD1 (5 bases). The CDR3 is 14 residues long. Per the germline V gene, CDR1 is LNHDA and CDR2 is SQIVND (reference sequence). V was trimmed by 4 bases and J by 4 bases, leaving 13 bases between them. For the CDR3, the DNA is TGTGCCAGTAGTAGGTCGGGGGGGAGCTATGGCTACACCTTC. The encoded protein is CASSRSGGSYGYTF.

This clone has a single count. The rearrangement uses TRBV6-5 and TRBJ1-1, with D perhaps TRBD1 (6 bases). The CDR3 length is 15 residues. Looked up from germline, CDR1 is MNHEY and CDR2 is SVGAGI. The germline V and J ends were trimmed by 5 bases and 4 bases, with 17 bases remaining between them. The CDR3 nucleotides are TGTGCCAGCAGTCTACAACAGGGTGGGGGCACTGAAGCTTTCTTT. It is translated as CASSLQQGGGTEAFF.

The V and J genes are TRBV5-4 and TRBJ1-1; D is perhaps TRBD1 (6 bases). Germline CDR1 SGHNT, CDR2 YYREEE (reference sequence). The CDR3 runs to 14 residues. V dropped 4 bases and J dropped 0 bases, with 10 bases sitting between them. The CDR3 sequence: CASSRDTLNTEAFF. CDR3 sequence (DNA): TGTGCCAGCAGCCGGGACACGCTGAACACTGAAGCTTTCTTT.

The rearrangement joins TRBV9 to TRBJ2-2, with TRBD1 matching 7 bases. This CDR3 comprises 12 residues. V was pared by 5 bases and J by 7 bases, with 2 bases of the junction left unmatched. Germline assignment: CDR1 SGDLS and CDR2 YYNGEE. CDR3 bases: TGTGCCAGCAGACAGGGGTACGGGGAGCTGTTTTTT. The encoded protein is CASRQGYGELFF.

V usage is TRBV3-1 (or the pseudogene TRBV3-2) and J usage is TRBJ2-4; tentatively, D is TRBD1 (6 bases). CDR3 length equals 14 residues. V gave up 0 bases and J gave up 6 bases, with 9 bases separating them. The V gene's germline CDR1 is LGHDT and CDR2 YNNKEL (reference sequence). The CDR3 bases are TGTGCCAGCAGCCAAGACAGGGGAGCAAACATTCAGTACTTC. Translating it yields CASSQDRGANIQYF.

V usage is TRBV7-9 and J usage is TRBJ1-1, with TRBD1 matching 8 bases. The V gene end was trimmed by 3 bases and the J gene end by 6 bases; junction bases not matched to a gene: 3. Germline assignment: CDR1 SEHNR and CDR2 FQNEAQ (reference sequence). The CDR3 sequence is 13 residues long. The CDR3 nucleotides are TGTGCCAGCAGCTTCCTGACAGGGGCTGAAGCTTTCTTT. It encodes CASSFLTGAEAFF.

As DNA, the CDR3 is TGTGCCACCCGGGACAGGGGCGCAGATACGCAGTATTTT. Its translation is CATRDRGADTQYF. V and J are TRBV15 and TRBJ2-3; 10 nucleotides agree with TRBD1. Germline lookup yields CDR1 LNHNV and CDR2 YYDKDF (reference sequence). There are 13 residues in the CDR3. With 8 bases clipped from V and 4 bases from J, the junction kept 3 bases outside the gene matches.

The rearrangement joins TRBV5-1 to TRBJ2-3, with D perhaps TRBD1 (6 bases). The CDR3 sequence is 16 residues long. Trimming took 4 bases from V and 1 from J, leaving 16 bases between them. From germline, CDR1 is SGHRS and CDR2 YFSETQ. Written as DNA, the CDR3 is TGCGCCAGCAGCCCACAGACAGGTTCTGGCACAGATACGCAGTATTTT. It translates to CASSPQTGSGTDTQYF. Variable domain in full (rest from reference TRBV5-1 and TRBJ2-3): KAGVTQTPRYLIKTRGQQVTLSCSPISGHRSVSWYQQTPGQGLQFLFEYFSETQRNKGNFPGRFSGRQFSNSRSEMNVSTLELGDSALYLCASSPQTGSGTDTQYFGPGTRLTVL.

The V and J genes are TRBV19 and TRBJ1-2, with D hard to call. Germline CDR1 and CDR2: LNHDA and SQIVND (reference sequence). The CDR3 sequence is 14 residues long. The V end was cut by 7 bases, the J end by 6 bases, with 18 bases between. CDR3 in amino acids: CASTSRGGLHGYTF. CDR3 in DNA: TGTGCCAGTACCTCCCGTGGAGGGTTACATGGCTACACCTTC.

The chain joins TRBV6-5 to TRBJ2-7, with D possibly matching TRBD2 (5 bases). Germline assignment: CDR1 MNHEY and CDR2 SVGAGI. This CDR3 spans 12 amino acids. Trimming cost V 6 bases and J 5 bases, with 11 bases left between them. The CDR3 DNA is TGTGCCAGCAGAGCGCCGGAGGACGAGCAGTACTTC. This sequence encodes CASRAPEDEQYF.

The chain uses TRBV21-1 and TRBJ2-7; the table's TRBD2 call for D was not verified on the DNA. TRBV21-1 counts as a pseudogene. This CDR3 has 13 amino acids. CDR3: CASSTPTSLRQYF. The CDR3 coding sequence is TGTGCCAGCAGCACACCGACTAGCCTTAGGCAGTACTTC.